A selection of T cell receptor beta chains follows, all from one sample in a study of blood T cell repertoires in COVID-19. Here immunoSEQ multiplex PCR was the method, and the copy in TCRdb shows in-frame clones only, minus some. The data show about 400,000 clones, roughly 90% seen once. The sequenced material came from PBMCs or T cells enriched from blood (not recorded which). These receptor sequences come from a woman in her thirties or forties with acute COVID-19. Both conserved end residues are part of each CDR3. The order of the fields is V gene, D gene, CDR3 length, clone size, J gene, CDR3 DNA, CDR3 protein. D genes are given only for firm matches. Where a row states a size, it is once, few, many or the class of an expanded clone; other rows omit it.

>TRBV7-9|.|14|.|TRBJ1-4
TGTGCCAGCAGCTCTCCCGGAGGTAATGAAAAACTGTTTTTT
CASSSPGGNEKLFF
>TRBV9|.|15|.|TRBJ1-4
TGTGCCAGCAGCACAGATATATCAACTAATGAAAAACTGTTTTTT
CASSTDISTNEKLFF
>TRBV19|.|16|.|TRBJ2-5
TGTGCCAGTAGTAACCGGGCTGGTGAGGGCGGAGAGACCCAGTACTTC
CASSNRAGEGGETQYF
>TRBV12-3/TRBV12-4|.|13|.|TRBJ2-1
TGTGCCAGCAGTTCCCTAGGCCAAACCCACCTGTTCTTC
CASSSLGQTHLFF
>TRBV6-5|.|16|.|TRBJ2-4
TGTGCCAGCAGTTACTCGGGCACCCTAGCCAAAAACATTCAGTACTTC
CASSYSGTLAKNIQYF
>TRBV2|.|14|once|TRBJ2-2
TGTGCCAGCAGTCTCTTACAGGGCGCCGGGGAGCTGTTTTTT
CASSLLQGAGELFF
>TRBV7-6|.|13|.|TRBJ1-5
TGTGCCAGCAGCTTACGTCAGAATCAGCCCCAGCATTTT
CASSLRQNQPQHF
>TRBV29-1|TRBD1|13|.|TRBJ2-7
TGCAGCGTCCGGACAGGACCCCCCTACGAGCAGTACTTC
CSVRTGPPYEQYF
>TRBV10-3|TRBD1|16|.|TRBJ2-2
TGTGCCATCAGTGAGTCCGGGACAGGGGTTGTCGGGGAGCTGTTTTTT
CAISESGTGVVGELFF
>TRBV4-1|.|15|.|TRBJ1-2
TGCGCCAGCCGCCAACGGGGGGGACCGATATATGGCTACACCTTC
CASRQRGGPIYGYTF
>TRBV12-3/TRBV12-4|TRBD1|13|.|TRBJ2-7
TGTGCCAGCACCGGGACAGTCCTATACGAGCAGTACTTC
CASTGTVLYEQYF
>TRBV7-2|.|14|.|TRBJ1-2
TGTGCCAGCAGCCCGCGGACAGCTATTTATGGCTACACCTTC
CASSPRTAIYGYTF
>TRBV7-6|.|13|.|TRBJ1-1
TGTGCCAGCAGCAAGCGCCAGGGTACTGAAGCTTTCTTT
CASSKRQGTEAFF
>TRBV4-1|.|17|.|TRBJ1-5
TGCGCCAGCAGCCCGCAGACAGGCAAAAGGTCGGATCAGCCCCAGCATTTT
CASSPQTGKRSDQPQHF
>TRBV29-1|TRBD1|14|.|TRBJ1-1
TGCAGCGTGGGACAGGGGGGCTTGAACACTGAAGCTTTCTTT
CSVGQGGLNTEAFF
>TRBV29-1|TRBD1|13|.|TRBJ2-7
TGCAGCGCCGCCCGGGACAGGCCAACGGAGCAGTACTTC
CSAARDRPTEQYF
>TRBV19|.|15|.|TRBJ2-6
TGTGCCAGTAGTATTGCGGGGCTCGGGGCCAACGTCCTGACTTTC
CASSIAGLGANVLTF
>TRBV5-4|TRBD1|14|.|TRBJ2-4
TGTGCCAGCAGCGACAGGGGCCCTCTAGGCATTCAGTACTTC
CASSDRGPLGIQYF
>TRBV5-1|.|13|.|TRBJ2-1
TGCGCCAGCCACGTTGAGGGTAGCAATGAGCAGTTCTTC
CASHVEGSNEQFF
>TRBV15|.|17|.|TRBJ2-3
TGTGCCACCAGCAGAGATTGGCGGTTAGCTAGCACAGATACGCAGTATTTT
CATSRDWRLASTDTQYF
>TRBV18|.|14|.|TRBJ1-2
TGTGCCAGCTCACCACCGGGGCTCGAGACTGGCTACACCTTC
CASSPPGLETGYTF
>TRBV19|.|14|.|TRBJ1-5
TGTGCCAGTAGTATTGCGGGTAACAATCAGCCCCAGCATTTT
CASSIAGNNQPQHF
>TRBV6-1|.|14|.|TRBJ1-1
TGTGCCAGCAGTGAATCTGGCACGAACACTGAAGCTTTCTTT
CASSESGTNTEAFF
>TRBV7-9|.|15|.|TRBJ2-5
TGTGCCAGCAGCTTAGATAGAGGTCTTCAAGAGACCCAGTACTTC
CASSLDRGLQETQYF
>TRBV19|TRBD2|15|.|TRBJ2-7
TGTGCCAGTAGGTCTAGCGGGGGGGCCCTCTACGAGCAGTACTTC
CASRSSGGALYEQYF
>TRBV15|TRBD1|17|.|TRBJ2-3
TGTGCCACCAGCAGAGAAATCGGCAGGGGGCGCGCAGATACGCAGTATTTT
CATSREIGRGRADTQYF
>TRBV5-1|.|15|.|TRBJ2-6
TGCGCCAGCAGCTTGGGCCAGTCCGGGGCCAACGTCCTGACTTTC
CASSLGQSGANVLTF
>TRBV25-1|.|16|once|TRBJ1-3
TGTGCCAGCAGTGAAAGATGGGACACCTCTGGAAACACCATATATTTT
CASSERWDTSGNTIYF
>TRBV7-8|TRBD2|17|.|TRBJ2-1
TGTGCCAGCAGACAGAGGTTCCTAGCGGGGGGTAAGGGTGAGCAGTTCTTC
CASRQRFLAGGKGEQFF
>TRBV21-1|.|18|.|TRBJ2-1
TGTGCCAGCAGCAAAGCTTTCGGACTAGCGGGCTCCTACAATGAGCAGTTCTTC
CASSKAFGLAGSYNEQFF
>TRBV9|.|11|.|TRBJ2-7
TGTGCCAGCAGCGGAAACAACGAGCAGTACTTC
CASSGNNEQYF
>TRBV25-1|.|15|.|TRBJ1-1
TGTGCCAGCTTAGAGGGGGGCGGGAGGATCACTGAAGCTTTCTTT
CASLEGGGRITEAFF
>TRBV7-8|TRBD1|15|once|TRBJ1-1
TGTGCCAGCAGCTTTCTTGCAGGGGGAAGTACTGAAGCTTTCTTT
CASSFLAGGSTEAFF
>TRBV21-1|.|17|.|TRBJ2-1
TGTGCCAGCAGCAAACAGGGACAGGGCCCTTCCTACAATGAGCAGTTCTTC
CASSKQGQGPSYNEQFF
>TRBV20-1|.|10|.|TRBJ1-1
TGCAGTGCCGCGTTTACGGGAGCTTTCTTT
CSAAFTGAFF
>TRBV18|.|14|.|TRBJ1-1
TGTGCCAGCTCACCTGGGACACCGAACACTGAAGCTTTCTTT
CASSPGTPNTEAFF
>TRBV6-1|.|14|.|TRBJ2-7
TGTGCCAGCAGTGAAGCCGACGGGACCTACGAGCAGTACTTC
CASSEADGTYEQYF
>TRBV4-1|.|13|.|TRBJ2-5
TGCGCCAGCAGCCAAGATCTAAGAGTGACCCAGTACTTC
CASSQDLRVTQYF
>TRBV5-1|TRBD1|14|.|TRBJ2-2
TGCGCCAGCAGCTTAGGACAGGGGGCCGGGGAGCTGTTTTTT
CASSLGQGAGELFF
>TRBV6-5|.|13|few|TRBJ2-7
TGTGCCAGCAGTTGGGGGGACGCCTACGAGCAGTACTTC
CASSWGDAYEQYF
>TRBV9|.|16|few|TRBJ2-1
TGTGCCAGCAGCCTAAGACTAGACCTCACTTTCAATGAGCAGTTCTTC
CASSLRLDLTFNEQFF
>TRBV3-1/TRBV3-2|TRBD2|16|.|TRBJ2-2
TGTGCCAGCAGCCGTGCCCGCGGACTAGACCTGGGGGAGCTGTTTTTT
CASSRARGLDLGELFF
>TRBV7-9|TRBD1|15|.|TRBJ1-1
TGTGCCAGCAGCTTCGGACAGGGTTGGGACACTGAAGCTTTCTTT
CASSFGQGWDTEAFF
>TRBV21-1|.|12|.|TRBJ1-3
TGTGCCCGCTCCGGTTCTGGAAACACCATATATTTT
CARSGSGNTIYF
>TRBV7-6|TRBD2|16|.|TRBJ2-3
TGTGCCAGCAGCCTAAGGACTAGCGGGGCCACAGATACGCAGTATTTT
CASSLRTSGATDTQYF
>TRBV18|.|12|.|TRBJ2-1
TGTGCCAGCTCACCGAGGCGGGCGGAGCAGTTCTTC
CASSPRRAEQFF
>TRBV11-2|.|14|.|TRBJ2-7
TGTGCCAGCAGCTTAGCACGGGGAGACTACGAGCAGTACTTC
CASSLARGDYEQYF
>TRBV20-1|TRBD1|18|.|TRBJ1-1
TGCAGTGCTAGTAAACAAACCCACAGGGGGCTAGGGGACACTGAAGCTTTCTTT
CSASKQTHRGLGDTEAFF
>TRBV7-2|TRBD1|14|.|TRBJ2-3
TGTGCCAGCAGCCTGGACAGGGGGGGAGATACGCAGTATTTT
CASSLDRGGDTQYF
>TRBV3-1/TRBV3-2|TRBD2|15|.|TRBJ2-7
TGTGCCACCGCAATAGCGGGGGGGCCGAACTACGAGCAGTACTTC
CATAIAGGPNYEQYF
>TRBV6-6|.|14|.|TRBJ1-6
TGTGCCAGCAGTATTTCCAGGGCCAATTCACCCCTCCACTTT
CASSISRANSPLHF
>TRBV15|.|16|.|TRBJ2-7
TGTGCCACCAGCAGAGATCTCAGGGATAGGGGCTACGAGCAGTACTTC
CATSRDLRDRGYEQYF
>TRBV5-1|TRBD1|15|once|TRBJ1-2
TGCGCCAGCAGCTTGACCACAGGGGGCTCGGGTGGCTACACCTTC
CASSLTTGGSGGYTF
>TRBV7-2|.|13|.|TRBJ1-3
TGTGCCAGCAGCCCCTTAGCTGGAAACACCATATATTTT
CASSPLAGNTIYF